These 6 T cell receptor beta chains came from one sample sequenced in a study of OX40 agonist ivuxolimab in advanced cancers. Clones were sequenced by immunoSEQ multiplex PCR, and TCRdb holds only the in-frame ones, with some missing. Of tens of thousands of clones listed, roughly 84% were seen once; the top ten hold 20% to 25%. Sequencing used CD4+ or CD8+ T cells sorted from blood, obtained in a trial of the OX40 agonist ivuxolimab. Source of these receptors: an adult with an advanced solid tumor such as melanoma, head and neck, liver or kidney cancer.

The rearrangement joins TRBV10-3 to TRBJ1-1, with D hard to call. This CDR3 is 12 amino acids long. Germline CDR1 and CDR2: ENHRY and SYGVKD. V was trimmed by 2 bases and J by 7 bases, leaving 8 bases between them. The CDR3 DNA is TGTGCCATCAGTGAGGGGGAGGTTGAAGCTTTCTTT. This encodes CAISEGEVEAFF.

The V gene is TRBV5-1, the J gene TRBJ1-1; D not resolved. This CDR3 comprises 13 residues. Germline CDR1 SGHRS, CDR2 YFSETQ. V lost 1 base and J 1 base, leaving 5 bases between the germline ends. The CDR3 spells CASSLFENTEAFF. The CDR3 DNA sequence: TGCGCCAGCAGCTTGTTTGAGAACACTGAAGCTTTCTTT.

V is TRBV11-2 and J is TRBJ2-7, with D perhaps matching TRBD2 (5 bases). Germline V CDR1 and CDR2: SGHAT, FQNNGV. Trimming took 3 bases from V and 2 from J, leaving 17 bases between them. This CDR3 has 16 amino acids. CDR3 bases: TGTGCCAGCAGCTTGACCGCCGGGAAACTGACCTACGAGCAGTACTTC. Its protein product is CASSLTAGKLTYEQYF.

This clone is a singleton in its sample. The gene calls are TRBV9 and TRBJ2-2; D perhaps matches TRBD1 (5 bases). V was cut by 0 bases and J by 2 bases, with 11 bases left in between. Germline V gene lookup returns CDR1 SGDLS and CDR2 YYNGEE. This CDR3 region has 16 residues. CDR3 bases: TGTGCCAGCAGCGTAGTGGCAGGGATTAACACCGGGGAGCTGTTTTTT. As protein: CASSVVAGINTGELFF.

V gene TRBV7-3 combines with J gene TRBJ2-1; TRBD2 matches at 11 bases. Germline-derived CDR1 and CDR2 are SGHTA and FQGTGA. Trimming removed 5 bases from V and 3 bases from J; junction bases left unmatched: 6. The CDR3 has 16 amino acids. In DNA form, the CDR3 reads TGTGCCAGCAGCCTTCTAGCGGGGGGCGGCTACAATGAGCAGTTCTTC. Translating gives CASSLLAGGGYNEQFF.

The chain recombines TRBV27 with TRBJ2-1; 9 positions match TRBD1. The V segment lost 6 bases and the J segment 6 bases; nucleotides outside the gene matches: 6. Looked up from germline, CDR1 is MNHEY and CDR2 is SMNVEV (reference sequence). The CDR3 loop spans 14 amino acids. CDR3 sequence reads: CASRRQGGPNEQFF. The CDR3 DNA reads as TGTGCCAGCAGGCGACAGGGGGGACCCAATGAGCAGTTCTTC.